Below, one TCR beta chain is given with its context. This clone was detected once. Which antigen it targets is not known. Base qualities are not recorded, but no much larger clone differs from it by a single base. The sample's time point label, in plain terms: cells obtained before transplantation from donor or recipient. CD3+CD4+ and CD3+CD8+ populations were FACS-sorted from unstimulated pre-transplant donor and recipient cells taken from spleen or lymph nodes. Libraries were constructed by the immunoSEQ multiplex PCR assay. In most patients, genomic DNA was isolated using the Qiagen DNeasy Blood and Tissue Kit and sent frozen to Adaptive Biotechnologies for TCR sequencing. For most patients, high-throughput TCR-beta CDR3 sequencing of genomic DNA was performed by Adaptive Biotechnologies. For the original study's pipeline: TCR sequencing data were retrieved from Adaptive's ImmunoSEQ software for about 17 patients, whereas a few other patients were processed with MiXCR and VDJtools. To correct CD4 versus CD8 sorting errors, any sequence found in both subsets at a frequency ratio below 5:1 was removed. CDR3 nucleotide sequences shared between donor and recipient were removed because their origin could not be assigned. To be classed as alloreactive, a clone needed at least 2-fold expansion over unstimulated cells and a minimum CFSE-low frequency of 0.002% (template counts) or 0.001% (read counts). Clones detected in sequenced pre-transplant spleen, lymph node, or MLR CFSE-low populations of the donor or recipient were defined as mappable. The cumulative frequency of alloreactive clones was calculated as a percentage of all sequences, weighted by copy number. TCRdb provides this immuneACCESS table in a form limited to in-frame rearrangements. Some clones are lacking; in checked studies, under half of them reflect an unresolved V gene, and why the rest are absent is not known. D and trimming come from the DNA, and the V and J calls and clone size come from that table. Recorded for this sample are 70,000 to 75,000 clones; about 90% of them occurred a single time. The top ten constitute 2.5% of the sample.

The sample comes from a study of graft-versus-host responses after intestinal transplantation (dated by TCRdb to the early 2020s). For the study in its entirety: The transplants that recipients received were multivisceral, liver-intestinal, or isolated intestinal. Rather than being sequenced by the commercial service, samples from a few later patients were sequenced in-house on an Illumina MiSeq and processed with MiXCR. A cohort of around 25 intestinal transplant recipients, including one retransplant, was enrolled, and 3 patients lacking pretransplant specimens were excluded. A peak of at least 4% donor T cells among recipient peripheral blood mononuclear cells was the definition used for donor T cell macrochimerism. Alloreactive clones were identified by sequencing pre-transplant mixed lymphocyte reaction products and comparing these products with unstimulated pre-transplant donor and recipient T cells. Every recipient was given anti-thymocyte globulin induction, then maintenance tacrolimus and steroids for around three years. After intestinal transplantation, graft-versus-host and host-versus-graft alloreactive T cell clones were followed in the graft, circulation and bone marrow using bulk TCR-beta CDR3 sequencing. The study at large found these results: GvH clones were detected in recipient bone marrow, and some of these GvH clones were observed earlier in ileal mucosa or blood, consistent with an intestinal mucosal origin. Early after transplant, peak levels of circulating GvH clones were found to be associated with declines in HvG clones. Patients with donor T cell macrochimerism had high GvH to HvG T cell clonal ratios in their allografts. The relatively low number and heterogeneity of intestinal transplant patients limited the conclusions.

Trimming costs V 6 bases and J 6 bases, and their ends lie 12 bases apart. Inclusive of the bounding cysteine and phenylalanine, the CDR3 is 12 residues long. Just CDR3 DNA is preserved here, 36 bases in frame from base 1. CDR1 MDHEN and CDR2 SYDVKM are derived from the germline V gene. The chain is made from TRBV28 and TRBJ2-7; no confident D gene assignment can be made. The TCR was taken from a human donor who received an intestinal transplant. The source material was unstimulated CD8+ T cells sorted from spleen or lymph node cells, sampled before intestinal transplant. The CDR3 region: CASSPSGREQYF. At the DNA level, the sequence is TGTGCCAGCAGCCCCAGTGGGCGCGAGCAGTACTTC.